This is a list of T cell receptor beta chains from one sample in a study of blood T cell repertoires in COVID-19. Data came from immunoSEQ multiplex PCR; TCRdb stores just in-frame clones and leaves some out. This sample has roughly 64,000 clones, with about four fifths found just once. The specimen was peripheral blood. Every receptor here comes from a human donor in a cohort sampled during active COVID-19. Both conserved end residues are part of each CDR3. The D gene is left open where the match is weak. A row's size may be missing; if present it is once, few, many or a size class.

CDR3 length | clone size | D gene | J gene | V gene | CDR3 protein | CDR3 DNA
15 | - | - | TRBJ2-2 | TRBV4-3 | CASSQVARDTGELFF | TGCGCCAGCAGCCAAGTCGCCCGAGACACCGGGGAGCTGTTTTTT
15 | - | TRBD1 | TRBJ2-7 | TRBV7-2 | CASSPGGVSSYEQYF | TGTGCCAGCAGCCCAGGGGGCGTTAGCTCCTACGAGCAGTACTTC
15 | - | TRBD1 | TRBJ1-1 | TRBV19 | CASSTGQLLNTEAFF | TGTGCCAGTAGTACGGGACAGCTATTGAACACTGAAGCTTTCTTT
13 | - | - | TRBJ2-1 | TRBV5-4 | CASSRTEGNEQFF | TGTGCCAGCAGCCGGACAGAAGGAAATGAGCAGTTCTTC
17 | - | TRBD2 | TRBJ2-2 | TRBV7-2 | CASSLRTSGGGTGELFF | TGTGCCAGCAGCTTAAGGACTAGCGGGGGGGGAACCGGGGAGCTGTTTTTT
13 | once | - | TRBJ1-4 | TRBV3-1/TRBV3-2 | CASSPLEGEKLFF | TGTGCCAGCAGCCCGCTGGAGGGGGAAAAACTGTTTTTT
16 | - | - | TRBJ1-2 | TRBV11-2 | CASSLALWGGDYGYTF | TGTGCCAGCAGCTTAGCCCTCTGGGGGGGGGACTATGGCTACACCTTC
16 | - | TRBD2 | TRBJ2-7 | TRBV4-1 | CASSQDLAGVPYEQYF | TGCGCCAGCAGCCAAGATCTTGCGGGGGTCCCTTACGAGCAGTACTTC
15 | - | TRBD1 | TRBJ2-7 | TRBV11-2 | CASSLGDRPRYEQYF | TGTGCCAGCAGCTTAGGGGACAGGCCGCGCTACGAGCAGTACTTC
13 | - | - | TRBJ2-5 | TRBV19 | CASSIPNQETQYF | TGTGCCAGTAGTATCCCCAACCAAGAGACCCAGTACTTC
19 | - | TRBD2 | TRBJ2-5 | TRBV7-6 | CASSLFPGETSGGQETQYF | TGTGCCAGCAGCTTGTTTCCGGGGGAAACTAGCGGGGGGCAAGAGACCCAGTACTTC
15 | once | - | TRBJ2-3 | TRBV7-9 | CASSWSLGGTDTQYF | TGTGCCAGCAGCTGGTCGCTAGGGGGCACAGATACGCAGTATTTT
15 | - | TRBD1 | TRBJ2-2 | TRBV5-4 | CASSPRGQGTGELFF | TGTGCCAGCAGCCCTAGGGGGCAGGGCACCGGGGAGCTGTTTTTT
15 | - | TRBD1 | TRBJ2-3 | TRBV4-1 | CASSPQGVRTDTQYF | TGCGCCAGCAGCCCGCAGGGGGTTCGTACAGATACGCAGTATTTT
16 | once | TRBD2 | TRBJ2-1 | TRBV28 | CASSPGTSGGRNEQFF | TGTGCCAGCAGCCCCGGGACTAGCGGGGGAAGGAATGAGCAGTTCTTC
15 | - | TRBD2 | TRBJ2-7 | TRBV5-1 | CASSPLAGSSYEQYF | TGCGCCAGCAGCCCCCTAGCGGGTAGCTCCTACGAGCAGTACTTC
12 | - | TRBD2 | TRBJ2-3 | TRBV25-1 | CASSYSGDTQYF | TGTGCCAGCAGTTATAGCGGGGATACGCAGTATTTT
15 | - | TRBD2 | TRBJ2-5 | TRBV24-1 | CATSDIGGAGETQYF | TGTGCCACCAGTGACATCGGGGGGGCCGGTGAGACCCAGTACTTC
17 | - | - | TRBJ1-1 | TRBV19 | CASSRLTGADGVTEAFF | TGTGCCAGTAGCCGACTCACGGGAGCCGACGGCGTCACTGAAGCTTTCTTT
16 | - | TRBD1 | TRBJ2-6 | TRBV19 | CASSTTGGSGANVLTF | TGTGCCAGTAGTACAACAGGGGGCAGTGGGGCCAACGTCCTGACTTTC
13 | many | - | TRBJ2-5 | TRBV3-1/TRBV3-2 | CASSQVRGETQYF | TGTGCCAGCAGCCAAGTAAGAGGAGAGACCCAGTACTTC
16 | - | TRBD2 | TRBJ2-3 | TRBV5-1 | CASSPRTSQGPDTQYF | TGCGCCAGCAGCCCTCGGACTAGCCAAGGCCCAGATACGCAGTATTTT
14 | many | TRBD1 | TRBJ1-2 | TRBV15 | CATSNGQGTYGYTF | TGTGCCACCAGCAATGGACAGGGGACCTATGGCTACACCTTC
16 | once | TRBD2 | TRBJ2-3 | TRBV7-9 | CASSLEPGLAGDTQYF | TGTGCCAGCAGCTTAGAACCGGGACTAGCAGGGGATACGCAGTATTTT
13 | few | TRBD1 | TRBJ2-1 | TRBV14 | CASSRSVTGGQFF | TGTGCCAGCAGCCGGAGTGTTACAGGGGGGCAGTTCTTC
14 | few | TRBD2 | TRBJ2-7 | TRBV5-1 | CASSPSGRDRFQYF | TGCGCCAGCAGCCCATCGGGGAGGGACCGGTTCCAGTACTTC
16 | - | - | TRBJ2-1 | TRBV12-5 | CASALPGDHSYNEQFF | TGTGCTAGTGCTTTACCCGGGGATCACTCCTACAATGAGCAGTTCTTC
17 | - | TRBD2 | TRBJ2-3 | TRBV7-6 | CASSLGSRGALTDTQYF | TGTGCCAGCAGCTTAGGGTCGCGGGGGGCCCTCACAGATACGCAGTATTTT
14 | few | - | TRBJ1-1 | TRBV25-1 | CASTPWSGATEAFF | TGTGCCAGCACCCCTTGGAGTGGGGCCACTGAAGCTTTCTTT
16 | few | - | TRBJ1-5 | TRBV5-1 | CASSPGELGSNQPQHF | TGCGCCAGCAGCCCCGGGGAGTTAGGAAGCAATCAGCCCCAGCATTTT
15 | - | TRBD2 | TRBJ2-3 | TRBV30 | CAWSVGGGSTDTQYF | TGTGCCTGGAGTGTCGGCGGGGGAAGCACAGATACGCAGTATTTT
16 | - | TRBD1 | TRBJ2-1 | TRBV9 | CASSAPGTGGYNEQFF | TGTGCCAGCAGCGCGCCCGGGACAGGGGGCTACAATGAGCAGTTCTTC
12 | - | - | TRBJ1-1 | TRBV2 | CASEGGNTEAFF | TGTGCCAGCGAAGGGGGTAACACTGAAGCTTTCTTT
14 | - | - | TRBJ1-4 | TRBV19 | CASIEGSTNEKLFF | TGTGCCAGTATAGAGGGATCAACTAATGAAAAACTGTTTTTT
14 | few | - | TRBJ2-7 | TRBV11-2 | CASSLARQFYEQYF | TGTGCCAGCAGCTTAGCCCGACAGTTCTACGAGCAGTACTTC
12 | few | - | TRBJ1-1 | TRBV29-1 | CSASQGSTEAFF | TGCAGCGCTTCTCAGGGCTCCACTGAAGCTTTCTTT
15 | - | TRBD1 | TRBJ1-4 | TRBV18 | CASSGDRGPFEKLFF | TGTGCCAGCTCCGGGGACAGGGGGCCTTTTGAAAAACTGTTTTTT
14 | few | - | TRBJ2-3 | TRBV5-6 | CASSLGRLAPTQYF | TGTGCCAGCAGCTTGGGGAGACTCGCCCCTACGCAGTATTTT
13 | - | - | TRBJ1-5 | TRBV4-2 | CASSQEGSQPQHF | TGTGCCAGCAGCCAAGAAGGGAGCCAGCCCCAGCATTTT
14 | - | - | TRBJ2-5 | TRBV2 | CASSEALGVETQYF | TGTGCCAGCAGTGAAGCGCTAGGGGTGGAGACCCAGTACTTC
19 | - | TRBD1 | TRBJ2-4 | TRBV5-3 | CARSAPGQEFWVAKNIQYF | TGTGCCAGAAGCGCGCCGGGACAGGAGTTTTGGGTAGCCAAAAACATTCAGTACTTC
18 | - | TRBD1 | TRBJ1-5 | TRBV5-1 | CASSPGTGGTLSNQPQHF | TGCGCCAGCAGCCCCGGGACAGGGGGTACGCTTAGCAATCAGCCCCAGCATTTT
16 | - | - | TRBJ1-3 | TRBV24-1 | CATSESDRISGNTIYF | TGTGCCACCAGTGAGTCTGACAGGATCTCTGGAAACACCATATATTTT
13 | - | TRBD1 | TRBJ1-2 | TRBV9 | CASSIRQGAGYTF | TGTGCCAGCAGCATTAGACAGGGGGCTGGCTACACCTTC
13 | - | TRBD1 | TRBJ2-5 | TRBV19 | CASSSQGAETQYF | TGTGCCAGTAGTTCTCAGGGGGCGGAGACCCAGTACTTC
15 | - | TRBD1 | TRBJ2-6 | TRBV11-2 | CASSPDRAGANVLTF | TGTGCCAGCAGTCCAGACAGGGCCGGGGCCAACGTCCTGACTTTC
13 | - | - | TRBJ2-5 | TRBV24-1 | CATSPGSEETQYF | TGTGCCACCAGTCCAGGGTCGGAGGAGACCCAGTACTTC
14 | - | - | TRBJ1-5 | TRBV19 | CASSDQGGYQPQHF | TGTGCCAGTAGTGATCAGGGAGGCTATCAGCCCCAGCATTTT
14 | - | TRBD2 | TRBJ2-7 | TRBV7-8 | CASSLGLAGQEQYF | TGTGCCAGCAGCTTAGGACTAGCGGGGCAAGAGCAGTACTTC